This TCR beta chain was identified in a study of blood T cell repertoires in COVID-19. This clone was counted once. An end of the junction does not agree with germline; a read error may underlie this. The cohort comprised adults aged about 18 to 89 years residing in about 25 US areas. Cohorts were determined from participant-reported clinical history. Recovered status applied to Cohort 3 donors who had two consecutive negative PCRs. It also applied to those with clearance or with symptom resolution. CDR3 length: 14 residues. CDR1 is SSHAT, CDR2 FNYEAQ, per germline (reference sequence). Sequencing was performed with immunoSEQ multiplex PCR; in TCRdb, only in-frame clones are kept and a portion is missing. This sample carries about 130,000 clones, roughly 83% of them seen once, and the ten largest clones take approximately 9.2%.

This receptor was taken from a man aged 45-60 years who had recovered from COVID-19. This chain joins TRBV7-7 and TRBJ2-4, with 8 bases identical to TRBD2. Material for sequencing was PBMCs or T cells enriched from blood (not recorded which). The CDR3 reads CASSYRGGMNIQYF. CDR3 DNA: TGTGCTAGCAGCTACCGGGGGGGCATGAACATTCAGTACTTC.